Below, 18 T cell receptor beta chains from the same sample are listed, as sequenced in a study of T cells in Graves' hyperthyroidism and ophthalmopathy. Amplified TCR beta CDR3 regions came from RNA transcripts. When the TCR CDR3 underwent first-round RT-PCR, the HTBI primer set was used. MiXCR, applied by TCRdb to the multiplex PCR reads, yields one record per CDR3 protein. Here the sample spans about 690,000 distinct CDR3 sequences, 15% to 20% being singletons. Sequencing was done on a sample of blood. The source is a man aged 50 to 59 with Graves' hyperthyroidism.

The CDR3 sequence is CASSSQALGDPQYF. The CDR3 DNA follows: TGCGCCAGCAGCTCACAAGCACTAGGGGATCCGCAGTATTTT. The chain combines TRBV5-1 with TRBJ2-3, with D perhaps matching TRBD1 or TRBD2 (5 bases each). CDR1 SGHRS and CDR2 YFSETQ come from the germline V gene. Deletions cut 3 bases from V and 10 bases from J, with 18 bases between. This CDR3 has 14 residues.

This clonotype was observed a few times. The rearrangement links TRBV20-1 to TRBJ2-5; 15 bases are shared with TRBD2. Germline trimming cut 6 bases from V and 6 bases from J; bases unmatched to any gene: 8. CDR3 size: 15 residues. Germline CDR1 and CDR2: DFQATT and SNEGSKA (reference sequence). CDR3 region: CSADGLAGGPKTQYF. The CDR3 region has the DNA TGCAGTGCCGACGGACTAGCGGGAGGGCCAAAGACCCAGTACTTC.

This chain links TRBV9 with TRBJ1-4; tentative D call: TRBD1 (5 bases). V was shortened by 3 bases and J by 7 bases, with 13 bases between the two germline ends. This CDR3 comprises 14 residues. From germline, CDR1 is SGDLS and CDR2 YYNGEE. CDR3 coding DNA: TGTGCCAGCAGCGAACGGGGGTACGGTGAAAAACTGTTTTTT. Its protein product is CASSERGYGEKLFF.

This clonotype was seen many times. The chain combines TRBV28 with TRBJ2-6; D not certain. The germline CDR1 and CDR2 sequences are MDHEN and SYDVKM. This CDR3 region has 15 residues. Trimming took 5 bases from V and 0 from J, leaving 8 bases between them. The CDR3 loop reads CASSIPSSGANVLTF. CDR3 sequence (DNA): TGTGCCAGCAGTATTCCTAGCTCTGGGGCCAACGTCCTGACTTTC.

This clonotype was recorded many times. CDR3 coding DNA: TGTGCCAGCAGCCTGACTTATTACAATGAGCAGTTCTTC. Its protein is CASSLTYYNEQFF. This sequence joins TRBV7-6 and TRBJ2-1; D call uncertain. Trimming took 5 bases from V and 4 from J, leaving 9 bases between them. In germline, CDR1 is SGHVS, CDR2 FNYEAQ. The CDR3 is 13 amino acids.

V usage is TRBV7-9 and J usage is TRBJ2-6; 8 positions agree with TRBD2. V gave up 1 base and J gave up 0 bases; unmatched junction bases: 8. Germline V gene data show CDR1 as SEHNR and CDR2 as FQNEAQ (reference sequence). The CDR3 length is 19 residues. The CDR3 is CASSLDYPGGPSGANVLTF. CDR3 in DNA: TGTGCCAGCAGCTTAGACTATCCGGGAGGGCCCTCTGGGGCCAACGTCCTGACTTTC. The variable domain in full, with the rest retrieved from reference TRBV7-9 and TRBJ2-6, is DTGVSQNPRHKITKRGQNVTFRCDPISEHNRLYWYRQTLGQGPEFLTYFQNEAQLEKSRLLSDRFSAERPKGSFSTLEIQRTEQGDSAMYLCASSLDYPGGPSGANVLTFGAGSRLTVL.

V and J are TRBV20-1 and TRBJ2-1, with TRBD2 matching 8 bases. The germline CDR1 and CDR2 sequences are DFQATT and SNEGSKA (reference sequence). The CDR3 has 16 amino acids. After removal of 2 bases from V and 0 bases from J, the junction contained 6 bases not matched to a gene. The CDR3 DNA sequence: TGCAGTGCTAGATCAAGCGGGAGCTTCTCCTACAATGAGCAGTTCTTC. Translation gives CSARSSGSFSYNEQFF.

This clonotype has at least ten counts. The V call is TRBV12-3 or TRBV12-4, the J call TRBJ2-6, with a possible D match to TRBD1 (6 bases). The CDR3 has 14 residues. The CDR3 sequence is CASTGSSGANVLTF. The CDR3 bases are TGTGCTAGTACAGGGTCGAGCGGGGCCAACGTCCTGACTTTC.

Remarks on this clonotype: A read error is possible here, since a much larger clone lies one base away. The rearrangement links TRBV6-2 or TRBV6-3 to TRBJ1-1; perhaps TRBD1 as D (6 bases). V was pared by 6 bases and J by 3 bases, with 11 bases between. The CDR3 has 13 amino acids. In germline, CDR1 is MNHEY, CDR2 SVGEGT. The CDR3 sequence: CASSNRDYTEAFF. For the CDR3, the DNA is TGTGCCAGCAGCAACAGGGATTACACTGAAGCTTTCTTT.

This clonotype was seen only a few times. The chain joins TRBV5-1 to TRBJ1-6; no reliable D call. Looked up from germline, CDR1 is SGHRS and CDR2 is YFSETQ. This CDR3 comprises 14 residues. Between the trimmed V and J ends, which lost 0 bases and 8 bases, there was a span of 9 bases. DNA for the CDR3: TGCGCCAGCAGCTTGGGGCAGTTGGATTCACCCCTCCACTTT. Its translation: CASSLGQLDSPLHF. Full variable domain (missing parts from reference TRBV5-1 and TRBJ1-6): KAGVTQTPRYLIKTRGQQVTLSCSPISGHRSVSWYQQTPGQGLQFLFEYFSETQRNKGNFPGRFSGRQFSNSRSEMNVSTLELGDSALYLCASSLGQLDSPLHFGNGTRLTVT.

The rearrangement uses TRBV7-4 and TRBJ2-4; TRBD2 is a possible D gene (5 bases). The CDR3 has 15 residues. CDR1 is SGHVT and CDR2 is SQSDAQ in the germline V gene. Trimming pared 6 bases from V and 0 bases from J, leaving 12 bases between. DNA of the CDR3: TGTGCCAGCAGACGTAGCGATCTAGCCAAAAACATTCAGTACTTC. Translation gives CASRRSDLAKNIQYF.

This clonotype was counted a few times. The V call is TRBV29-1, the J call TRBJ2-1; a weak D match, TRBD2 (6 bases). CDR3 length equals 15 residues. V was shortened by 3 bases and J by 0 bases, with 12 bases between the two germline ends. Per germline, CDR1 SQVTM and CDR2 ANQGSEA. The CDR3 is CSVDTGSFSYNEQFF. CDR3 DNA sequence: TGCAGCGTTGATACCGGGAGCTTCTCCTACAATGAGCAGTTCTTC.

The CDR3 sequence is CAWSVNIPNEKLFF. DNA of the CDR3: TGTGCCTGGAGTGTAAATATTCCCAATGAAAAACTGTTTTTT. The chain combines TRBV30 with TRBJ1-4; D not resolved. In germline, CDR1 is GTSNPN, CDR2 SVGIG (reference sequence). The CDR3 length is 14 residues. V was trimmed by 0 bases and J by 5 bases, leaving 10 bases between them.

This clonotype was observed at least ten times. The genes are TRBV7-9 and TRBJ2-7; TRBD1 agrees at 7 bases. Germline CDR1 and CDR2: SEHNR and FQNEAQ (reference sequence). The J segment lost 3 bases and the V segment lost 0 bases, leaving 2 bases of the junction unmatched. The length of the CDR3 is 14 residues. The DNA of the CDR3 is TGTGCCAGCAGCTTAGCGGGACAGCTCTACGAGCAGTACTTC. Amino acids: CASSLAGQLYEQYF.

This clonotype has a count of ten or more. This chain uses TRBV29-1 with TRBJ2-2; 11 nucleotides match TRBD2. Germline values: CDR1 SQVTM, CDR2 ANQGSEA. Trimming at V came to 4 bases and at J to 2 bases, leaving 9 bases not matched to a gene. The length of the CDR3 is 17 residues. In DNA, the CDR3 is TGCAGCGTTGCTCAGACTAGCGGGATAAAAAACACCGGGGAGCTGTTTTTT. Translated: CSVAQTSGIKNTGELFF.

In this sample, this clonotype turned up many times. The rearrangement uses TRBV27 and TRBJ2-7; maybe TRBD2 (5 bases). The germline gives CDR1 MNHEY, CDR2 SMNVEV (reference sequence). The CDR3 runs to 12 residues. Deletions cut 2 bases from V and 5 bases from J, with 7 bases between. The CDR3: CASSLGRHEQYF. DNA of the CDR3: TGTGCCAGCAGTTTAGGGAGACACGAGCAGTACTTC.

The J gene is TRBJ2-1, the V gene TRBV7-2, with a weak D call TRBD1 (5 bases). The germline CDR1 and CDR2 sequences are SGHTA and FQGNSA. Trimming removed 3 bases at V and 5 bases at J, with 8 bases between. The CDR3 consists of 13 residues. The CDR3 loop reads CASSFRQNNEQFF. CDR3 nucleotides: TGTGCCAGCAGCTTCCGACAGAACAATGAGCAGTTCTTC.

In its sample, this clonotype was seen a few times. CDR3 protein: CASSPTGGNEQYF. CDR3 DNA: TGTGCCAGCAGCCCTACAGGGGGCAACGAGCAGTACTTC. The V call is TRBV12-3 or TRBV12-4, the J call TRBJ2-7, with TRBD1 matching over 9 bases. The CDR3 runs to 13 residues. The V and J ends lost 6 bases and 5 bases, in that order; junction bases with no gene match: 5.